This is a list of T cell receptor beta chains from one sample in a study of T cells after yellow fever vaccination. TCRdb reanalysed the 5' RACE reads using MiXCR and keeps one entry per CDR3 protein. The sample has about 220,000 distinct CDR3 sequences, around 6.7% seen once. Source: CD4+ T cells sorted from PBMCs, taken on the day of the yellow fever booster vaccination. These TCRs come from a man aged 25 to 45 who received the YFV17D yellow fever vaccine. CDR3s leave out the opening cysteine and the closing phenylalanine or tryptophan. A clone size is listed for some rows: how often the clone was seen (once, few, many), or a class if it is expanded.

v_gene,j_gene,abundance,CDR3aa
TRBV10-3,TRBJ2-6,few,AISLYPLTGTGANVLT
TRBV20-1,TRBJ2-2,many,SAPGGKELF
TRBV6-2/TRBV6-3,TRBJ2-7,many,ASSYGLAGVQQY
TRBV10-3,TRBJ2-7,.,AISGLVTTRTSGRASEQY
TRBV28,TRBJ2-7,few,ATLGLAATYEQY
TRBV12-3/TRBV12-4,TRBJ2-3,few,ASSWEGDTQY
TRBV6-1,TRBJ2-4,few,ASSEREGGAKNIQY
TRBV7-2,TRBJ2-2,few,ASSFRDRSTGELF
TRBV18,TRBJ2-3,.,ASSPSRGSLAGVTGDTQY
TRBV20-1,TRBJ2-1,few,CARVGTYLSYNEQF
TRBV7-8,TRBJ2-7,many,ASSLSPMGEQY
TRBV20-1,TRBJ2-1,few,SARRSSGDNEQF
TRBV20-1,TRBJ2-3,many,SARDVVTVTDTQY
TRBV5-1,TRBJ2-1,.,ASSIGPVGEQF
TRBV5-1,TRBJ2-5,many,ASSLVAGVMVETQY
TRBV6-2/TRBV6-3,TRBJ2-7,many,ASRRSGVSGGTEQY
TRBV7-9,TRBJ1-1,few,ASSFQGGTEAF
TRBV12-3/TRBV12-4,TRBJ1-1,few,ASSPSLQDREAF
TRBV4-1,TRBJ2-7,once,ASSQEPTYRDSYEQY
TRBV7-2,TRBJ1-1,few,ASSLYRDTEAF
TRBV20-1,TRBJ2-3,few,SAPGLAGSSTDTQY
TRBV9,TRBJ2-1,many,ASSVGGDPYNEQF
TRBV28,TRBJ2-7,many,ASTDSSYEQY
TRBV29-1,TRBJ1-1,few,SVGRGLGTEAF
TRBV7-2,TRBJ1-5,few,ASSFHQGLGQPQH
TRBV6-1,TRBJ2-7,.,ASRRYRDNSYEQY
TRBV29-1,TRBJ2-3,many,SVEEGAAGGTQY
TRBV5-1,TRBJ2-5,many,ASSHRREETQY
TRBV20-1,TRBJ2-1,many,SATSRAGVRSEQF
TRBV16,TRBJ1-6,few,ASSEAASSYNSPLH
TRBV20-1,TRBJ1-5,few,SAAGTNNQPQH
TRBV2,TRBJ2-6,few,ASSLQGAVGAGANVLT
TRBV12-3/TRBV12-4,TRBJ2-7,.,ASNPGTSGVFTTYEQY
TRBV12-3/TRBV12-4,TRBJ2-4,many,ASSNGGGTLAKNIQY
TRBV30,TRBJ2-6,many,AWGTSGANVLT
TRBV20-1,TRBJ1-4,.,SASLLATNEKLF
TRBV12-3/TRBV12-4,TRBJ1-1,few,ASSPTEAGGAF
TRBV2,TRBJ1-2,.,ASSLGARYGYT
TRBV7-2,TRBJ2-5,few,ASSLISSGFGTQY
TRBV20-1,TRBJ2-7,few,SAPTSGATGEQY
TRBV20-1,TRBJ2-5,few,SASLPSGLQETQY